This is a list of T cell receptor beta chains from one sample in a study of beta chain features in type 1 diabetes. The protocol was immunoSEQ multiplex PCR, while the TCRdb copy is restricted to in-frame clones and leaves out a portion. The sample has about 740,000 clones; roughly 12% are singletons. The sample taken for sequencing was naive CD4+ T cells from blood. These receptors were taken from a man younger than 30 with type 1 diabetes. Both conserved end residues are trimmed from each CDR3. Each record gives: clone size, J gene, V gene, CDR3 protein. Only some rows state a clone size, as once, few, many or a class for expanded clones.

clone size: NA; J gene: TRBJ2-7; V gene: TRBV4-1; CDR3 protein: ASSQSTSGGVYEQY
clone size: once; J gene: TRBJ2-1; V gene: TRBV6-5; CDR3 protein: ASRKTGGVWDEQF
clone size: NA; J gene: TRBJ2-5; V gene: TRBV7-2; CDR3 protein: ASSSRPEGGTQY
clone size: few; J gene: TRBJ2-5; V gene: TRBV2; CDR3 protein: AGQRSSGAVEAQY
clone size: NA; J gene: TRBJ2-2; V gene: TRBV10-3; CDR3 protein: AIPTGTANTGELF
clone size: NA; J gene: TRBJ2-7; V gene: TRBV2; CDR3 protein: ASSELSYEQY
clone size: NA; J gene: TRBJ1-2; V gene: TRBV6-5; CDR3 protein: ASSYLSRDSYGYT
clone size: few; J gene: TRBJ2-3; V gene: TRBV7-6; CDR3 protein: ASSSEDGGNTDTQY
clone size: NA; J gene: TRBJ2-5; V gene: TRBV28; CDR3 protein: ASSVGQETQY
clone size: few; J gene: TRBJ1-6; V gene: TRBV7-9; CDR3 protein: ASSLTPGESPLH
clone size: NA; J gene: TRBJ2-3; V gene: TRBV25-1; CDR3 protein: ASSLRGGPDTQY
clone size: few; J gene: TRBJ2-7; V gene: TRBV5-4; CDR3 protein: ASSTTSTYEQY
clone size: NA; J gene: TRBJ1-2; V gene: TRBV30; CDR3 protein: AWSVQRNYGYT
clone size: few; J gene: TRBJ2-3; V gene: TRBV5-1; CDR3 protein: ASSLAVGQTTDTQY
clone size: NA; J gene: TRBJ2-7; V gene: TRBV7-2; CDR3 protein: ASRHSGASYEQY
clone size: NA; J gene: TRBJ2-7; V gene: TRBV28; CDR3 protein: ASSPGTGGSYEQY
clone size: NA; J gene: TRBJ1-1; V gene: TRBV15; CDR3 protein: ATSRVRGKNTEAF
clone size: few; J gene: TRBJ1-6; V gene: TRBV5-6; CDR3 protein: ASAYGGGYSYNSPLH
clone size: NA; J gene: TRBJ2-1; V gene: TRBV15; CDR3 protein: ATSRDTVGGSSYNEQF
clone size: few; J gene: TRBJ2-2; V gene: TRBV2; CDR3 protein: ASSGLQNTGELF
clone size: NA; J gene: TRBJ1-1; V gene: TRBV2; CDR3 protein: ASSRTDLNTEAF
clone size: NA; J gene: TRBJ1-4; V gene: TRBV5-1; CDR3 protein: ASSHGTGNEKLF
clone size: NA; J gene: TRBJ2-2; V gene: TRBV9; CDR3 protein: ASSPLGDPANTGELF
clone size: few; J gene: TRBJ2-3; V gene: TRBV10-3; CDR3 protein: AISASPVVAGERGTQY
clone size: NA; J gene: TRBJ1-1; V gene: TRBV30; CDR3 protein: AWSLGGRAF
clone size: NA; J gene: TRBJ2-2; V gene: TRBV2; CDR3 protein: ASSEVLLSNTGELF
clone size: NA; J gene: TRBJ2-3; V gene: TRBV10-3; CDR3 protein: AISDSGDTQY
clone size: few; J gene: TRBJ2-3; V gene: TRBV5-4; CDR3 protein: ASSLGLAGATGDTQY
clone size: NA; J gene: TRBJ2-3; V gene: TRBV5-1; CDR3 protein: ASTPSGTGEGNTQY
clone size: NA; J gene: TRBJ1-2; V gene: TRBV18; CDR3 protein: ASSLTRDSYGYT
clone size: few; J gene: TRBJ2-5; V gene: TRBV5-6; CDR3 protein: ASTTFWPNQETQY
clone size: few; J gene: TRBJ1-4; V gene: TRBV27; CDR3 protein: ASSLGGKLF
clone size: NA; J gene: TRBJ2-1; V gene: TRBV15; CDR3 protein: ATSPPGLAGGQQF
clone size: NA; J gene: TRBJ1-2; V gene: TRBV2; CDR3 protein: ASSEDPGVNYGYT
clone size: NA; J gene: TRBJ1-5; V gene: TRBV6-6; CDR3 protein: ASSYLGQGGQPQH
clone size: few; J gene: TRBJ1-5; V gene: TRBV7-8; CDR3 protein: ASSTRDRNGYQPQH
clone size: NA; J gene: TRBJ2-5; V gene: TRBV2; CDR3 protein: ASSFDSTRSGTQY
clone size: NA; J gene: TRBJ1-2; V gene: TRBV6-5; CDR3 protein: ASSYSTGYGYT
clone size: NA; J gene: TRBJ2-1; V gene: TRBV15; CDR3 protein: ATSRDRVSYNEQF
clone size: NA; J gene: TRBJ2-3; V gene: TRBV30; CDR3 protein: AWARDPTDTQY
clone size: NA; J gene: TRBJ1-1; V gene: TRBV6-5; CDR3 protein: ASTDMYTEAF